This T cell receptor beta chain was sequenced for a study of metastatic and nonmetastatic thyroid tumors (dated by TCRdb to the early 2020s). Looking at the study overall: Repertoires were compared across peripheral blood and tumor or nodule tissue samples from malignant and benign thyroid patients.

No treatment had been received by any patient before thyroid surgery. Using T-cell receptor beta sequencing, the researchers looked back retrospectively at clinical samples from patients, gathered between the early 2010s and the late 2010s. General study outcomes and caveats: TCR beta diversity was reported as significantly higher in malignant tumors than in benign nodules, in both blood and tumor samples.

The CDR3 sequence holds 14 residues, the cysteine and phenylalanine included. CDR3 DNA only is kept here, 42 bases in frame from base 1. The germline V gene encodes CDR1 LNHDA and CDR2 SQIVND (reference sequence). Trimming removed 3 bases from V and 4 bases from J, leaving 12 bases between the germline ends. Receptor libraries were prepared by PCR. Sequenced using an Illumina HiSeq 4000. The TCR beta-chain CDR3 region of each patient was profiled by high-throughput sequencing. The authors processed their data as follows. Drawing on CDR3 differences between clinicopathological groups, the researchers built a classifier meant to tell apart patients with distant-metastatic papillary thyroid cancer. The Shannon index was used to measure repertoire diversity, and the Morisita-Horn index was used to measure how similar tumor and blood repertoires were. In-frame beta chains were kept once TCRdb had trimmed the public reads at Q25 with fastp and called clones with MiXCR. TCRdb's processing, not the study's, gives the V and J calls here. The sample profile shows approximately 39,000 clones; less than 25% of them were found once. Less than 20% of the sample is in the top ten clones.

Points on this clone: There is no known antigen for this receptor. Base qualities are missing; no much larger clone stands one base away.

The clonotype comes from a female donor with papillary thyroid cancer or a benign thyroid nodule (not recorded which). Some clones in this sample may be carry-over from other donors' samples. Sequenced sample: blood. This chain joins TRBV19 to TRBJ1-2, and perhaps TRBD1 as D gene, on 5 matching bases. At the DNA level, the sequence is TGTGCCAGTAGTATTGGGACGTCCCGCTATGGCTACACCTTC. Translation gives CASSIGTSRYGYTF.